This T cell receptor beta chain is from a study of control samples from healthy donors and cancer patients. In germline, CDR1 is SNHLY, CDR2 FYNNEI. The V gene lost 3 bases and the J gene lost 1 base, with 7 bases spanning the gap. There are 14 residues in the CDR3. Measured with immunoSEQ multiplex PCR; TCRdb has only the in-frame clones, and not every one. The sample has about 140,000 clones, 94% seen once. The clonotype originates from a man aged 35-49 years in good health. The chain couples TRBV2 to TRBJ1-5, with D possibly TRBD1 on 5 matching bases. Material for sequencing was blood. CDR3 sequence: CASSEEGSNQPQHF. Written as DNA, the CDR3 is TGTGCCAGCAGTGAGGAGGGGAGCAATCAGCCCCAGCATTTT.